This TCR beta chain was recorded in a study of cytomegalovirus exposure and HLA in healthy donors. Findings and caveats of the study: A later analysis by the authors found several of the most significant clusters apparently linked to common viral pathogens.

It was with 60 Vbeta and 13 Jbeta primers that the PCR ran. Produced via immunoSEQ multiplex PCR; TCRdb's table is partial and in-frame only. The sample holds more than 150,000 clones, approximately 73% seen once. This clone was observed a few times. Its antigen is unidentified. J lost 5 bases, V lost 6 bases, and 6 bases had no gene match. CDR1 is SNHLY and CDR2 is FYNNEI in the germline V gene. This CDR3 has 14 residues. This TCR was recovered from a woman in her twenties or thirties in good health and CMV-seropositive. The chain employs TRBV2 and TRBJ1-4, with 7 bases aligning to TRBD1. The sample was PBMCs. DNA of the CDR3: TGTGCCAGCAGGGGGGACAGCCCCAATGAAAAACTGTTTTTT. This sequence encodes CASRGDSPNEKLFF.